A selection of T cell receptor beta chains follows, all from one sample in a study of beta chain features in type 1 diabetes. Data came from immunoSEQ multiplex PCR; TCRdb stores just in-frame clones and leaves some out. This table has under 450,000 clones, roughly 13% appearing once. Material: naive CD4+ T cells from blood. These receptors all come from a young man in good health. Both conserved end residues are part of each CDR3. Each record gives: clone size, J gene, V gene, D gene, CDR3 protein, CDR3 DNA. The D gene is left open where the match is weak. Clone size is stated in some rows and not others, as once, few, many or a class when expanded.

size: NA; J: TRBJ2-1; V: TRBV7-7; D: TRBD2; CDR3: CASSLEVRASGAYNEQFF; DNA: TGTGCTAGCAGCTTAGAGGTTCGGGCTAGCGGAGCCTACAATGAGCAGTTCTTC
size: NA; J: TRBJ1-1; V: TRBV5-1; D: TRBD1; CDR3: CASSRLPRTGPMNTEAFF; DNA: TGCGCCAGCAGTCGACTACCCCGGACAGGGCCGATGAACACTGAAGCTTTCTTT
size: NA; J: TRBJ2-1; V: TRBV4-1; D: TRBD2; CDR3: CASSLSSGRQSYNEQFF; DNA: TGCGCCAGCAGCCTCTCTAGCGGGAGACAATCCTACAATGAGCAGTTCTTC
size: NA; J: TRBJ2-5; V: TRBV25-1; D: NA; CDR3: CASSYTRATGLVGPYF; DNA: TGTGCCAGCAGTTATACACGGGCAACCGGGTTGGTGGGACCGTACTTC
size: few; J: TRBJ2-6; V: TRBV5-1; D: TRBD1; CDR3: CASSLRTGTGANVLTF; DNA: TGCGCCAGCAGCCTAAGGACAGGGACTGGGGCCAACGTCCTGACTTTC
size: NA; J: TRBJ2-1; V: TRBV2; D: TRBD1; CDR3: CASSVDRGNYNEQFF; DNA: TGTGCCAGCAGTGTAGACAGGGGGAATTACAATGAGCAGTTCTTC
size: few; J: TRBJ2-3; V: TRBV7-2; D: TRBD2; CDR3: CASSPGLAGERGGRNTQYF; DNA: TGTGCCAGCAGCCCCGGACTAGCGGGAGAGAGGGGGGGTCGAAATACGCAGTATTTT
size: few; J: TRBJ2-5; V: TRBV9; D: TRBD1; CDR3: CASSGSGTGLETQYF; DNA: TGTGCCAGCAGCGGATCCGGGACAGGGCTCGAGACCCAGTACTTC
size: few; J: TRBJ2-2; V: TRBV5-1; D: NA; CDR3: CASSLKSTGELFF; DNA: TGCGCCAGCAGCTTGAAGAGCACCGGGGAGCTGTTTTTT
size: few; J: TRBJ1-2; V: TRBV30; D: TRBD1; CDR3: CAWSHLQGYGYTF; DNA: TGTGCCTGGAGTCACTTACAGGGGTACGGCTACACCTTC
size: few; J: TRBJ2-2; V: TRBV9; D: NA; CDR3: CASSARRGTPTNTGELFF; DNA: TGTGCCAGCAGCGCCCGCCGAGGGACACCAACAAACACCGGGGAGCTGTTTTTT
size: few; J: TRBJ1-1; V: TRBV30; D: NA; CDR3: CAWSVRVTTEAFF; DNA: TGTGCCTGGAGTGTACGGGTGACAACTGAAGCTTTCTTT
size: few; J: TRBJ2-3; V: TRBV29-1; D: NA; CDR3: CSAGEVADTQYF; DNA: TGCAGCGCCGGAGAGGTCGCAGATACGCAGTATTTT
size: NA; J: TRBJ1-2; V: TRBV25-1; D: NA; CDR3: CASTRAGNYGYTF; DNA: TGTGCCAGCACTCGGGCAGGCAACTATGGCTACACCTTC
size: NA; J: TRBJ2-3; V: TRBV18; D: NA; CDR3: CASSPGTWGTDTQYF; DNA: TGTGCCAGCTCACCCGGGACGTGGGGCACAGATACGCAGTATTTT